The next 22 T cell receptor beta chains were all read from a single sample in a study of identical twins. TCRdb ran MiXCR on the 5' RACE reads and lists one entry per CDR3 protein. The table includes about 530,000 distinct CDR3 sequences, 20% to 25% detected once. These data also featured in a second study, about yellow fever vaccine responses in identical twins.

The sample was CD4+ T cells sorted from blood. These receptor sequences come from a woman under 30 in good health.

This chain links TRBV10-3 with TRBJ1-1, with D unresolved. The CDR3 extends over 13 amino acids. Deletions cut 6 bases from V and 1 base from J, with 9 bases between. Germline CDR1 is ENHRY and CDR2 is SYGVKD. The CDR3 DNA is TGTGCCATCAGGAGGGCAGAGAACACTGAAGCTTTCTTT. Its translation is CAIRRAENTEAFF.

V and J are TRBV20-1 and TRBJ2-7; D not resolved. With 3 bases removed from V and 2 bases from J, the gap between germline ends came to 14 bases. Germline values: CDR1 DFQATT, CDR2 SNEGSKA (reference sequence). The CDR3 spans 14 residues. In DNA form, the CDR3 reads TGCAGTGCTAGCCCCCGGACGGACCCCTACGAGCAGTACGTC. Protein sequence: CSASPRTDPYEQYV.

The V and J genes are TRBV7-3 and TRBJ2-3, with TRBD2 identical over 12 bases. Germline-derived CDR1 and CDR2 are SGHTA and FQGTGA. J was trimmed by 7 bases and V by 0 bases; bases with no gene match: 5. The CDR3 totals 16 residues. CDR3 in DNA: TGTGCCAGCAGCTTAACATGGACTAGCGGGAAGAATACGCAGTATTTT. This codes for CASSLTWTSGKNTQYF.

The chain combines TRBV7-8 with TRBJ2-2; 13 bases fit TRBD2. The CDR3 runs to 16 residues. Germline assignment: CDR1 SGHVS and CDR2 FQNEAQ. The V segment lost 3 bases and the J segment 6 bases; nucleotides outside the gene matches: 4. The chain's CDR3 is CASSFPGLAGSGELFF. The CDR3 bases are TGTGCCAGCAGCTTTCCGGGACTAGCGGGATCCGGGGAGCTGTTTTTT. The full variable domain, completed using reference TRBV7-8 and TRBJ2-2, is GAGVSQSPRYKVAKRGQDVALRCDPISGHVSLFWYQQALGQGPEFLTYFQNEAQLDKSGLPSDRFFAERPEGSVSTLKIQRTQQEDSAVYLCASSFPGLAGSGELFFGEGSRLTVL.

This clonotype was detected only a few times. This chain joins TRBV3-1 and TRBJ1-1; weak D call: TRBD1 (5 bases). The V gene lost 4 bases and the J gene lost 3 bases, with 9 bases spanning the gap. The CDR3 is 13 residues long. Germline values: CDR1 LGHDT, CDR2 YNNKEL (reference sequence). CDR3 protein: CASSRGGDTEAFF. The CDR3 region has the DNA TGTGCCAGCAGCCGGGGAGGGGACACTGAAGCTTTCTTT.

The chain uses TRBV7-9 and TRBJ2-1, with 8 bases aligning to TRBD2. The J segment lost 9 bases and the V segment lost 5 bases, leaving 9 bases of the junction unmatched. Germline CDR1 reads SEHNR; CDR2 reads FQNEAQ (reference sequence). The CDR3 spans 14 residues. CDR3 nucleotides: TGTGCCAGCAGCGGGACTAGTTCTTTGGGTGAGCAGTTCTTC. Translation gives CASSGTSSLGEQFF.

The CDR3 protein is CSTSRGGNTEAFF. CDR3 nucleotides: TGCAGTACCTCACGCGGGGGGAACACTGAAGCTTTCTTT. The chain is built from TRBV20-1 and TRBJ1-1, with D maybe TRBD1 (5 bases). The CDR3 spans 13 residues. CDR1 is DFQATT, CDR2 SNEGSKA, per germline (reference sequence). V lost 8 bases and J lost 1, with 14 bases in between.

This clonotype showed up just a few times. The chain carries TRBV15 and TRBJ2-3; D is tentatively TRBD1 or TRBD2 (5 bases each). The CDR3 totals 16 residues. The germline V and J ends were trimmed by 0 bases and 0 bases, with 10 bases remaining between them. Germline CDR1 is LNHNV and CDR2 is YYDKDF (reference sequence). The CDR3 reads CATSRDLGASTDTQYF. The CDR3 bases are TGTGCCACCAGCAGAGATCTCGGGGCCAGCACAGATACGCAGTATTTT.

The V call is TRBV7-9, the J call TRBJ2-4; a weak D match, TRBD1 (5 bases). Germline V gives CDR1 SEHNR, CDR2 FQNEAQ (reference sequence). Trimming removed 6 bases at V and 5 bases at J, with 14 bases between. This CDR3 comprises 14 residues. This CDR3 is CASSSQGPENIQYF. The CDR3 DNA is TGTGCCAGCAGTTCCCAGGGTCCCGAAAACATTCAGTACTTC.

The V call is TRBV5-1, the J call TRBJ1-2; 10 nucleotides line up with TRBD1. CDR3 size: 15 residues. Trimming cost V 3 bases and J 6 bases; bases outside gene matches: 8. In germline, CDR1 is SGHRS, CDR2 YFSETQ. The CDR3: CASSSDPGQGNGYTF. The CDR3 DNA sequence: TGCGCCAGCAGCTCGGACCCGGGACAGGGGAATGGCTACACCTTC.

This clonotype was observed a handful of times. The chain joins TRBV20-1 to TRBJ2-1; TRBD2 agrees at 7 bases. The CDR3 is made up of 14 amino acids. Germline V lookup: CDR1 DFQATT, CDR2 SNEGSKA (reference sequence). With 6 bases clipped from V and 8 bases from J, the junction kept 13 bases outside the gene matches. The CDR3 DNA reads as TGCAGTGCCGTTCCGGGACTACCATTTTATGAGCAGTTCTTC. Encoded protein: CSAVPGLPFYEQFF.

The chain combines TRBV28 with TRBJ2-2; no clear D gene. CDR1 is MDHEN, CDR2 SYDVKM, per germline. The CDR3 has 14 residues. V was trimmed by 7 bases and J by 7 bases, leaving 16 bases between them. DNA for the CDR3: TGTGCCAGCATGGGGATATACAGTATCGGGGAGCTGTTTTTT. It yields the protein CASMGIYSIGELFF.

This chain links TRBV12-3 or TRBV12-4 with TRBJ2-4, with 7 bases aligning to TRBD1. The trim removed 4 bases at V and 0 bases at J, leaving 6 bases unmatched. This CDR3 comprises 16 residues. The CDR3 DNA reads as TGTGCCAGCAGTTCCGGGACAGTAAAAGCCAAAAACATTCAGTACTTC. Its translation is CASSSGTVKAKNIQYF.

The rearrangement joins TRBV4-1 to TRBJ2-5, with a weak D call TRBD2 (6 bases). V shed 2 bases and J shed 1 base, with 11 bases lying between them. Per the germline V gene, CDR1 is MGHRA and CDR2 is YSYEKL. CDR3 size: 15 residues. The CDR3 spells CASSQRGRSQETQYF. CDR3 coding DNA: TGCGCCAGCAGCCAACGAGGGAGGAGCCAAGAGACCCAGTACTTC.

This clonotype was seen more than once but under ten times. The genes are TRBV10-3 and TRBJ2-2; either TRBD1 or TRBD2 may fit D (5 bases each). The CDR3 runs to 16 residues. Germline values: CDR1 ENHRY, CDR2 SYGVKD. V dropped 0 bases and J dropped 4 bases, with 12 bases sitting between them. CDR3 region: CAISESGPGPTGELFF. In DNA, the CDR3 is TGTGCCATCAGTGAGTCAGGACCGGGGCCCACCGGGGAGCTGTTTTTT.

V and J are TRBV5-1 and TRBJ2-7; the D gene is possibly TRBD1 (6 bases). Looked up from germline, CDR1 is SGHRS and CDR2 is YFSETQ. The CDR3 totals 16 residues. The V end was cut by 0 bases, the J end by 0 bases, with 13 bases between. The DNA of the CDR3 is TGCGCCAGCAGCTTGGGTCCCACAGGGAGCTCCTACGAGCAGTACTTC. This gives the protein CASSLGPTGSSYEQYF.

The CDR3 spells CASSYGRITGELFF. CDR3 coding DNA: TGTGCCAGCAGTTATGGGCGGATCACCGGGGAGCTGTTTTTT. V usage is TRBV6-5 and J usage is TRBJ2-2; no clear D. V lost 3 bases to trimming and J lost 4 bases, with 9 bases between them. This CDR3 has 14 residues. Germline V gives CDR1 MNHEY, CDR2 SVGAGI.

V is TRBV3-1 and J is TRBJ2-7, with 11 bases identical to TRBD2. The CDR3 is 18 amino acids. The junction had 12 bases not matched to a gene; V was cut back by 1 base and J by 4 bases. Looked up from germline, CDR1 is LGHDT and CDR2 is YNNKEL (reference sequence). CDR3: CASSQVPLTLAGGYEQYF. CDR3 bases: TGTGCCAGCAGCCAAGTCCCTCTAACTTTAGCGGGAGGGTACGAGCAGTACTTC.

This clonotype was seen a few times. The chain combines TRBV6-1 with TRBJ1-2; weak D call: TRBD1 (6 bases). CDR1 is MNHNS, CDR2 SASEGT, per germline. The CDR3 loop spans 16 amino acids. V lost 6 bases, J lost 4 bases, and 21 bases lay in between. CDR3 in DNA: TGTGCCAGCAGCGAAACACCAACAGGGTTGGGCTATGGCTACACCTTC. Translation: CASSETPTGLGYGYTF.

This chain's CDR3 is CASRRGSGVNEKLFF. The CDR3 region has the DNA TGCGCCAGCAGGAGGGGTTCAGGAGTTAATGAAAAACTGTTTTTT. The chain employs TRBV10-2 and TRBJ1-4; D is perhaps TRBD1 (5 bases). Germline V gene data show CDR1 as WSHSY and CDR2 as SAAADI. V gave up 6 bases and J gave up 4 bases, with 15 bases separating them. The CDR3 is made up of 15 amino acids.

This clonotype came up a few times. The chain recombines TRBV12-3 or TRBV12-4 with TRBJ1-5, with D perhaps TRBD1 (5 bases). The V gene lost 8 bases and the J gene lost 5 bases, with 13 bases spanning the gap. This CDR3 comprises 13 residues. Written as DNA, the CDR3 is TGTGCCAGCCGGGGGATGGGGGATCAGCCCCAGCATTTT. This translates into CASRGMGDQPQHF.

This clonotype has only a few counts. The CDR3 protein is CASSPTASGIYNEQFF. DNA of the CDR3: TGTGCCAGCAGCCCGACGGCTAGCGGGATTTACAATGAGCAGTTCTTC. The chain joins TRBV5-6 to TRBJ2-1; TRBD2 matches 9 bases. This CDR3 has 16 amino acids. V shed 4 bases, J shed 4 bases, and the junction held 9 bases outside the gene matches. CDR1 and CDR2 from the germline V gene are SGHDT and YYEEEE.